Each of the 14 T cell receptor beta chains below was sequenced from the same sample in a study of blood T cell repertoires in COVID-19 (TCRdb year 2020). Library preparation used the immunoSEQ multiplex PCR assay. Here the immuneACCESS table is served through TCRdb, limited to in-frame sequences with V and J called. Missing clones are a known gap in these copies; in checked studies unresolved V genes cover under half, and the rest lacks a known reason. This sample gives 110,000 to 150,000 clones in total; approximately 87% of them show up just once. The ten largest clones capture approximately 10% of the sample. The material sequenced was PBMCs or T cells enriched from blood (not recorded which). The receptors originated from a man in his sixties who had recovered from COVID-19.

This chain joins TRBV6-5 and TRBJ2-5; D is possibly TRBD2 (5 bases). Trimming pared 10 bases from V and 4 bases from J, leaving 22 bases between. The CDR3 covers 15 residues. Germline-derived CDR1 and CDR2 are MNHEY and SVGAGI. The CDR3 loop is CATQQRGQGRETQYF. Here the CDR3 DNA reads TGTGCCACCCAACAGAGAGGGCAAGGGAGAGAGACCCAGTACTTC.

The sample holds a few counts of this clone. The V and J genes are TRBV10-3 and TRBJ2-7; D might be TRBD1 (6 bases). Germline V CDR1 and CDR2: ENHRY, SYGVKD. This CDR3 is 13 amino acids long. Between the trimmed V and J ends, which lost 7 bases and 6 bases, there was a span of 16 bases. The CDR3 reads CAITGTQGSEQYF. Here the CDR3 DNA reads TGTGCCATCACGGGCACCCAGGGGAGCGAGCAGTACTTC.

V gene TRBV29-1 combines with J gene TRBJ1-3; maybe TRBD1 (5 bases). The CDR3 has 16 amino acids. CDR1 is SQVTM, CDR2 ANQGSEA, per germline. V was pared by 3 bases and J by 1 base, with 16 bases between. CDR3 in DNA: TGCAGCGTTGAGACGACAGCCCGCGGATCTGGAAACACCATATATTTT. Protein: CSVETTARGSGNTIYF. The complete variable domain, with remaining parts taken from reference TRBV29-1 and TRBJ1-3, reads SAVISQKPSRDICQRGTSLTIQCQVDSQVTMMFWYRQQPGQSLTLIATANQGSEATYESGFVIDKFPISRPNLTFSTLTVSNMSPEDSSIYLCSVETTARGSGNTIYFGEGSWLTVV.

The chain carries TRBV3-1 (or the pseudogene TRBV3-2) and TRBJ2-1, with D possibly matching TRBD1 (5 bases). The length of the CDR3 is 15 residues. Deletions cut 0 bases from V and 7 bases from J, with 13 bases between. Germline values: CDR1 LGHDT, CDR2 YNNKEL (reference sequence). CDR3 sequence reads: CASSQDLDRINEQFF. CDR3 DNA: TGTGCCAGCAGCCAAGATTTAGACAGAATTAATGAGCAGTTCTTC.

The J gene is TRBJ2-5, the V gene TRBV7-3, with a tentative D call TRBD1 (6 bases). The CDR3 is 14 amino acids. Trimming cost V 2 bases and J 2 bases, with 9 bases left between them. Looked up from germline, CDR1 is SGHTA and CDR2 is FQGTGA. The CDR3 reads CASSLVGGQETQYF. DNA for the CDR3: TGTGCCAGCAGCTTAGTAGGGGGACAAGAGACCCAGTACTTC.

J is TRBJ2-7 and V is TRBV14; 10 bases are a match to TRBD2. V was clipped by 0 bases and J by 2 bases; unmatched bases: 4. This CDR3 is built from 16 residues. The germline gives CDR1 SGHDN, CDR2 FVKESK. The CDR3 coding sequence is TGTGCCAGCAGCCAAGATACCACTAGCGGGACCTACGAGCAGTACTTC. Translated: CASSQDTTSGTYEQYF.

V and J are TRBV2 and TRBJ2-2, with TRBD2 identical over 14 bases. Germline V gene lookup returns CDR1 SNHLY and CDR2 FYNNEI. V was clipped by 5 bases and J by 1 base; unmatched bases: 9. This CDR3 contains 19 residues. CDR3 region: CASSLPGLAGVLNTGELFF. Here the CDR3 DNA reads TGTGCCAGCAGTCTTCCGGGACTAGCGGGGGTCCTGAACACCGGGGAGCTGTTTTTT.

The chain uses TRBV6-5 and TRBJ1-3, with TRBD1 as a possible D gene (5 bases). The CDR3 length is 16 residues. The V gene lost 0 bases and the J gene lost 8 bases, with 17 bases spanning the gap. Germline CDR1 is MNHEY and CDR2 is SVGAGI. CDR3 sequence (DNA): TGTGCCAGCAGTTACTCAAGGGGAAGGGTAACGGACACCATATATTTT. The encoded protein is CASSYSRGRVTDTIYF.

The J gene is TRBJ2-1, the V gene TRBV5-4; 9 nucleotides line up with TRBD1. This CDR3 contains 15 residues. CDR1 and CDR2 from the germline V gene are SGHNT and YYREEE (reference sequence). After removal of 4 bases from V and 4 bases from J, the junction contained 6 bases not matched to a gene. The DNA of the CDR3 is TGTGCCAGCAGCACCCGGGACAGGGTGTACAATGAGCAGTTCTTC. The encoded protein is CASSTRDRVYNEQFF.

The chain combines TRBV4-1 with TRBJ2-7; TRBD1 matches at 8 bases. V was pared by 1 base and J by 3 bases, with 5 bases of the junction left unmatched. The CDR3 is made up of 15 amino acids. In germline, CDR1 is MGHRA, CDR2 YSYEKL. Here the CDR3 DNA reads TGCGCCAGCAGCCAAGGGACAGGGCCCTACTACGAGCAGTACTTC. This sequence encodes CASSQGTGPYYEQYF.

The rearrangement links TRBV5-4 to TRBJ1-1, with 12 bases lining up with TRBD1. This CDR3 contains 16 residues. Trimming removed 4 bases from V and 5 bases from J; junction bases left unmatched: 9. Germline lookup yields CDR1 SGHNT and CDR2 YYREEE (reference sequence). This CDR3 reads CASSLPGQGAGTEAFF. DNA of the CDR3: TGTGCCAGCAGCCTTCCGGGACAGGGGGCAGGAACTGAAGCTTTCTTT. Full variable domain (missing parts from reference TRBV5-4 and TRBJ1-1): ETGVTQSPTHLIKTRGQQVTLRCSSQSGHNTVSWYQQALGQGPQFIFQYYREEENGRGNFPPRFSGLQFPNYSSELNVNALELDDSALYLCASSLPGQGAGTEAFFGQGTRLTVV.

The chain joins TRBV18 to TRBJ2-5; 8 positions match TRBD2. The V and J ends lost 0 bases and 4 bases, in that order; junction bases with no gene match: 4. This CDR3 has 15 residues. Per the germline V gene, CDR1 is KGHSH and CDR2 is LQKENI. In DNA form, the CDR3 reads TGTGCCAGCTCACCACCGTCAGCGGGAGTAGAGACCCAGTACTTC. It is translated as CASSPPSAGVETQYF.

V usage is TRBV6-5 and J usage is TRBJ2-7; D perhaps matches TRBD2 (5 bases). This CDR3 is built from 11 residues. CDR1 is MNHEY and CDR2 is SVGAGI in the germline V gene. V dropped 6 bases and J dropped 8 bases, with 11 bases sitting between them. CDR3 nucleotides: TGTGCCAGCAGAGGTGCTAGCCAGCAGTACTTC. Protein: CASRGASQQYF.

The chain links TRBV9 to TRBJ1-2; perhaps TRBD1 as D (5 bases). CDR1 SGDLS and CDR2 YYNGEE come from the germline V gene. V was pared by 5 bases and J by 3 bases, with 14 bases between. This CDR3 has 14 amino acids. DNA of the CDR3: TGTGCCAGCAGTAGGGGTCAGGGTGACTATGGCTACACCTTC. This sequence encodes CASSRGQGDYGYTF.